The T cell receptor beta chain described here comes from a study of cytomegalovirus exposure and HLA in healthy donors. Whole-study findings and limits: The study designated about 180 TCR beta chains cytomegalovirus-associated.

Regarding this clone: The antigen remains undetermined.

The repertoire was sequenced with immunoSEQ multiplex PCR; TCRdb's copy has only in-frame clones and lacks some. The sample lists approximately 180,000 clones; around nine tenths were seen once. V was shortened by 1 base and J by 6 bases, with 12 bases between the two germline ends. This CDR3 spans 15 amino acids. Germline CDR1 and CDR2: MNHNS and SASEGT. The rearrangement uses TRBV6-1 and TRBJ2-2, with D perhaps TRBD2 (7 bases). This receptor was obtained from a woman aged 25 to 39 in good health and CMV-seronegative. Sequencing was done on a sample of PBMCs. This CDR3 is CASSEEGGPPGELFF. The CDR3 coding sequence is TGTGCCAGCAGTGAAGAGGGGGGGCCCCCCGGGGAGCTGTTTTTT.